Detailed here is one TCR beta chain. This sample was taken from a study of blood T cell repertoires in COVID-19. Looking at the study overall: Material from acute and convalescent COVID-19 was sourced from the United States, Italy and Spain. T cells, B-cell-depleted T cells, or PBMCs supplied cDNA or gDNA.

Under the authors' procedure: Cell counts per sample came from amplifying reference gene primers. Sequencing was performed with immunoSEQ multiplex PCR; in TCRdb, only in-frame clones are kept and a portion is missing. The V and J calls and the clone size are those of that table, but D and trimming were determined from the DNA. The sample has fewer than 400,000 clones; 83% are singletons. There are 15 residues in the CDR3. Germline V lookup: CDR1 SGHTS, CDR2 YDEGEE. V shed 0 bases, J shed 5 bases, and the junction held 5 bases outside the gene matches. This receptor was obtained from a man in his thirties or forties with active or convalescent COVID-19. Sequencing used peripheral blood. The chain couples TRBV5-8 to TRBJ1-5, with 7 nucleotides matching TRBD1. The CDR3 DNA follows: TGTGCCAGCAGCTTGGACAGGGGCCCGGATCAGCCCCAGCATTTT. Protein product: CASSLDRGPDQPQHF.